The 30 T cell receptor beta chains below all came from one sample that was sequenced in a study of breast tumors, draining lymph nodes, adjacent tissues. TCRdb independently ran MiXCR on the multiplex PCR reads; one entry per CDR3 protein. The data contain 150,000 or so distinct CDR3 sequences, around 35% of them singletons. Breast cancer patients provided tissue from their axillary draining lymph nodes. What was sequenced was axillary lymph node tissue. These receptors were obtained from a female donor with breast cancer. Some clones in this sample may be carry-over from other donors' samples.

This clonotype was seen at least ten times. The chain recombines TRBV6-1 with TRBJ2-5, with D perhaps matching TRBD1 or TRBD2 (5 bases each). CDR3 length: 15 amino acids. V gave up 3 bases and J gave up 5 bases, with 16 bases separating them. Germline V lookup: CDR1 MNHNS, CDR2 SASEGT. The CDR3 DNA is TGTGCCAGCAGTGACCCCGGGGCAATCGAGGAGACCCAGTACTTC. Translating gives CASSDPGAIEETQYF.

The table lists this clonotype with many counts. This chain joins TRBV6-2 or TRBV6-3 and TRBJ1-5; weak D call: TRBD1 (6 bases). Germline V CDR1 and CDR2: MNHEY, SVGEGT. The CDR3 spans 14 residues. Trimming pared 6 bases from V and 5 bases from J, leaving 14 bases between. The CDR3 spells CASSPGAGHQPQHF. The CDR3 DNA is TGTGCCAGCAGCCCGGGGGCTGGACATCAGCCCCAGCATTTT.

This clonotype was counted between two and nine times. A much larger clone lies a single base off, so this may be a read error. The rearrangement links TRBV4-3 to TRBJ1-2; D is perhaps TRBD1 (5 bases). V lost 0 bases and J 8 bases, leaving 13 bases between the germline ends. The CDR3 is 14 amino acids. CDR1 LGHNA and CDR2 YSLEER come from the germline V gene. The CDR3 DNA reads TGCGCCAGCAGCCAAGACAGGGTTAGACGGGGCTACACCTTC. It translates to CASSQDRVRRGYTF.

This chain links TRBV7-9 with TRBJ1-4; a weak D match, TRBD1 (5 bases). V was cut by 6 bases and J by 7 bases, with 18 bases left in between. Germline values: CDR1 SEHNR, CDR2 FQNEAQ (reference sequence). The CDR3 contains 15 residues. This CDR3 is CASRPSWSQGEKLFF. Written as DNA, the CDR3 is TGTGCCAGCAGACCATCCTGGAGTCAGGGTGAAAAACTGTTTTTT.

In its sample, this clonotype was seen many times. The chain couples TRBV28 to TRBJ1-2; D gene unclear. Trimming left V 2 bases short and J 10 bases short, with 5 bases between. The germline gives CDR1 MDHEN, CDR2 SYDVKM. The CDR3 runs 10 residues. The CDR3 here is CASSLTDYTF. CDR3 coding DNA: TGTGCCAGCAGTTTAACGGACTACACCTTC.

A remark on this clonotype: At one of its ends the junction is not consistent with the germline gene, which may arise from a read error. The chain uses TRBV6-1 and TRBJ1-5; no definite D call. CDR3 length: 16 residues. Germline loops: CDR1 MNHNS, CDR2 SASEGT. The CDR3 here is CASSEVSSLLNQLQHF. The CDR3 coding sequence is TGTGCCAGCAGTGAGGTCAGCTCCCTCCTCAATCAGCTCCAGCATTTT.

The CDR3 spells CASSLAGGRSSYNEQFF. The CDR3 DNA is TGTGCCAGTAGTTTAGCGGGAGGGCGAAGCTCCTACAATGAGCAGTTCTTC. The gene calls are TRBV19 and TRBJ2-1; TRBD2 matches at 11 bases. Germline assignment: CDR1 LNHDA and CDR2 SQIVND (reference sequence). CDR3 length equals 17 residues. V shed 5 bases and J 0 bases; nucleotides not matched to a gene: 6.

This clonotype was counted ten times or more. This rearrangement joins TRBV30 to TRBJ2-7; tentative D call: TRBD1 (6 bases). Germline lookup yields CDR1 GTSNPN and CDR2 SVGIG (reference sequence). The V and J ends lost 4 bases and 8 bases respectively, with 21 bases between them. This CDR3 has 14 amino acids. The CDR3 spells CAWTQPSGAGKQYF. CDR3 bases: TGTGCCTGGACCCAACCGTCAGGGGCTGGGAAGCAGTACTTC.

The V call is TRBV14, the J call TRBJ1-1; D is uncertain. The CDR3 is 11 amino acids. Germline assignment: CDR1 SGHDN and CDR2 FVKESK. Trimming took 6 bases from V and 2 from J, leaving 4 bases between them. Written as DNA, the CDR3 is TGTGCCAGCAGGCTTAACACTGAAGCTTTCTTT. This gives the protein CASRLNTEAFF.

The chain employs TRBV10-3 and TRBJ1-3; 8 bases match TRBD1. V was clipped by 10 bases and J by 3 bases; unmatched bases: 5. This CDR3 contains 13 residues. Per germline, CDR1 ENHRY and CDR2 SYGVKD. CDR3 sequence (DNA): TGTGCCACGACAGGGGAAAGTGGAAACACCATATATTTT. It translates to CATTGESGNTIYF.

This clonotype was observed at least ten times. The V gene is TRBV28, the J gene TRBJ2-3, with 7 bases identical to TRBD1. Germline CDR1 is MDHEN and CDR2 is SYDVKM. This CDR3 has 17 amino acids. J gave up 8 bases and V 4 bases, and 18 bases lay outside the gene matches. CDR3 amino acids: CASSSLLTGKDSGTQYF. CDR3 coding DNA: TGTGCCAGCAGTTCCCTGCTGACAGGGAAGGACAGCGGTACGCAGTATTTT.

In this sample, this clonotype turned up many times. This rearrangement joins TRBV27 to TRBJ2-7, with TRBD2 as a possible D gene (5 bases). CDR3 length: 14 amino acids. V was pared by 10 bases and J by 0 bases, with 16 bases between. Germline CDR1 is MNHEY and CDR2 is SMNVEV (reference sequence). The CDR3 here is CATAVDSRSYEQYF. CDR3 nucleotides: TGTGCCACCGCCGTGGACTCCCGCTCCTACGAGCAGTACTTC.

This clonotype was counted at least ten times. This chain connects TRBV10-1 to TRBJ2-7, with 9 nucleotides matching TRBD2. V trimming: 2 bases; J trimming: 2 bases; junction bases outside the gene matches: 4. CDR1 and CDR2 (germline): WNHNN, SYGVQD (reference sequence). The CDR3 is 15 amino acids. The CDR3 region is CASSEIAGAPYEQYF. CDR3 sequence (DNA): TGCGCCAGCAGTGAGATAGCGGGAGCTCCCTACGAGCAGTACTTC.

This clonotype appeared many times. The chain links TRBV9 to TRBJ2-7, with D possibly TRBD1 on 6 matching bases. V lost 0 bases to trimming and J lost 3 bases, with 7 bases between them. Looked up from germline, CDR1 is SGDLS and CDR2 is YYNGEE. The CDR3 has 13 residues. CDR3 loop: CASSVGQDYEQYF. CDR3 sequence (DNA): TGTGCCAGCAGCGTAGGACAGGACTACGAGCAGTACTTC. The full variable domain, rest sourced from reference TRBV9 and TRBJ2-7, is DSGVTQTPKHLITATGQRVTLRCSPRSGDLSVYWYQQSLDQGLQFLIQYYNGEERAKGNILERFSAQQFPDLHSELNLSSLELGDSALYFCASSVGQDYEQYFGPGTRLTVT.

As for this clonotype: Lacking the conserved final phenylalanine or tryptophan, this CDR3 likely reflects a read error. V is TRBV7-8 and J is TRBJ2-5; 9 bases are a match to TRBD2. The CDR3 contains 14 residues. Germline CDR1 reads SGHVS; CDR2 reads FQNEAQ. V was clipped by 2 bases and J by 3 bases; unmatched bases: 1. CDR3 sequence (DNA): TGTGCCAGCAGCTTACGACTAGCGGAAGAGACCCAGTACCTC. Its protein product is CASSLRLAEETQYL.

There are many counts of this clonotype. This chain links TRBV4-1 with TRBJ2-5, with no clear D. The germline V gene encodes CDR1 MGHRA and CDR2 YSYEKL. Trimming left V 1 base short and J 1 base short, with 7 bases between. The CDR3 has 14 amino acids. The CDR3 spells CASSQVLPQETQYF. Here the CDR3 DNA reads TGCGCCAGCAGCCAAGTGCTTCCCCAAGAGACCCAGTACTTC.

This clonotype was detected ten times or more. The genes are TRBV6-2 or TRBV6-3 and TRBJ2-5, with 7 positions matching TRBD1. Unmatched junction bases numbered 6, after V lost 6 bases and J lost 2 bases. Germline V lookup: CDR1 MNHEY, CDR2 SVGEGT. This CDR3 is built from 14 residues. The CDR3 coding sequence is TGTGCCAGCAGCGAGATGGGACAGCAAGAGACCCAGTACTTC. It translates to CASSEMGQQETQYF.

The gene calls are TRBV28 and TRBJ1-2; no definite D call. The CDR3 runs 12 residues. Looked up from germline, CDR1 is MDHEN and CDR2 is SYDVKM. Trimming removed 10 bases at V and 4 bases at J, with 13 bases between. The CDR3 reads CATSTYPYGYTF. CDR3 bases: TGTGCCACCTCGACTTATCCCTATGGCTACACCTTC.

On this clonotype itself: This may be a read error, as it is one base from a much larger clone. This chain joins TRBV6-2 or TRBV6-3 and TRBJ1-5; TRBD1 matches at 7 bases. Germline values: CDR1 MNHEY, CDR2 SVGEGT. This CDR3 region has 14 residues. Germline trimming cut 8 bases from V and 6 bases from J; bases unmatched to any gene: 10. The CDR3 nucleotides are TGTGCCAGCGCCCGGACAGGAACGGGTCAGCCCCAGCATTTT. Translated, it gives CASARTGTGQPQHF.

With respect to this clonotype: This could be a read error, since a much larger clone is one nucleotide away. In DNA, the CDR3 is TGTGCCAGCTCAAACCGGGATACGCAGTATTTT. Translating gives CASSNRDTQYF. The chain is built from TRBV18 and TRBJ2-3, with no clear D. Germline V gene data show CDR1 as KGHSH and CDR2 as LQKENI. Trimming left V 5 bases short and J 6 bases short, with 6 bases between. This CDR3 has 11 residues.

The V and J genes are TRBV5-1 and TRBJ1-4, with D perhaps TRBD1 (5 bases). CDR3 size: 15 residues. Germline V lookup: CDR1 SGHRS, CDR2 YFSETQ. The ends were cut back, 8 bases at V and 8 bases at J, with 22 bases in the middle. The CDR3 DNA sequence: TGCGCCAGGGTTGTAGGGTCCAGGGACCGCGAAAAACTGTTTTTT. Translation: CARVVGSRDREKLFF.

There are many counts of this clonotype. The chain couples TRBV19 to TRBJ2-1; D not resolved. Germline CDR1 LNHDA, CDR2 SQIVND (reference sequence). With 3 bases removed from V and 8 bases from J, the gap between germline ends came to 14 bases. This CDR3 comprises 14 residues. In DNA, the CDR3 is TGTGCCAGTAGTATCCCGGGTAGCTCACATGAGCAGTTCTTC. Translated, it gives CASSIPGSSHEQFF.

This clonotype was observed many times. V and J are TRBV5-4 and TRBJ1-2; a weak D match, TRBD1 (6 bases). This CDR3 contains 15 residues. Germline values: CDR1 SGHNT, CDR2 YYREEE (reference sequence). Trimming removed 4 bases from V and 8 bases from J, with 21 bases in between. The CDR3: CASSPYSSGDLGYTF. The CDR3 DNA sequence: TGTGCCAGCAGCCCCTATTCCTCAGGGGATCTGGGCTACACCTTC.

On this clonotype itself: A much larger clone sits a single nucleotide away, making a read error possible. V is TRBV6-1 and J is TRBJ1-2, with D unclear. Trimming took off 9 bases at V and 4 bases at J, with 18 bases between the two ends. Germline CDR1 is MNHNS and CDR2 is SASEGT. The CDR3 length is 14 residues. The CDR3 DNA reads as TGTGCCAGTAGCCGACGGGCTTTAGGCTATGGCTACACCTTC. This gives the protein CASSRRALGYGYTF.

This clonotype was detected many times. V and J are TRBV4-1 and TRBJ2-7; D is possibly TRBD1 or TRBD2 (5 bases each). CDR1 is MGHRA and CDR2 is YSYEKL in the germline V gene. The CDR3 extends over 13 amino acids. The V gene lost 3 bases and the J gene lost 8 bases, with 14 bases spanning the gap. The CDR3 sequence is CASSHWDGDQQYF. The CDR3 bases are TGCGCCAGCAGCCACTGGGACGGGGACCAGCAGTACTTC.

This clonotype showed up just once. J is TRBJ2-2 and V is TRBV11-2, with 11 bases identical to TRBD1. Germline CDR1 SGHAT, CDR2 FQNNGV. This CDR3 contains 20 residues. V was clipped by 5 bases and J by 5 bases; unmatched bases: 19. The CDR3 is CASSLGTGGLSGFSTGELFF. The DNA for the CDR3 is TGTGCCAGCAGCCTCGGGACAGGGGGTTTGTCAGGCTTTTCAACCGGGGAGCTGTTTTTT.

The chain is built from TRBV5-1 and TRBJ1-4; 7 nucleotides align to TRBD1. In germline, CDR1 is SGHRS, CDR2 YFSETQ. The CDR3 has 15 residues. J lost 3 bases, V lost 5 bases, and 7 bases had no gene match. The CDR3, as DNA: TGCGCCAGCAGTCGGACAGGACAGGCTAATGAAAAACTGTTTTTT. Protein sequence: CASSRTGQANEKLFF.

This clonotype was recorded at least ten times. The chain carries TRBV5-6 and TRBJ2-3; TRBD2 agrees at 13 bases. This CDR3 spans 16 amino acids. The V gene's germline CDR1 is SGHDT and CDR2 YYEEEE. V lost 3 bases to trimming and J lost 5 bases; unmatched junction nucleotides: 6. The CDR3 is CASSSSLAGGRDTQYF. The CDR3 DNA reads TGTGCCAGCAGCTCATCACTAGCGGGGGGGCGAGATACGCAGTATTTT.

The DNA for the CDR3 is TGTGCCAGCAGCGCCATGGGGGGCCAGTACTTC. Its translation is CASSAMGGQYF. V and J are TRBV9 and TRBJ2-5, with D possibly being TRBD2 (6 bases). Germline V gene sequence: CDR1 SGDLS, CDR2 YYNGEE. The CDR3 extends over 11 amino acids. The V end lost 3 bases, the J end lost 10 bases, and 10 bases lay between the germline ends. Full variable domain (outside the CDR3, taken from reference TRBV9 and TRBJ2-5): DSGVTQTPKHLITATGQRVTLRCSPRSGDLSVYWYQQSLDQGLQFLIQYYNGEERAKGNILERFSAQQFPDLHSELNLSSLELGDSALYFCASSAMGGQYFGPGTRLLVL.

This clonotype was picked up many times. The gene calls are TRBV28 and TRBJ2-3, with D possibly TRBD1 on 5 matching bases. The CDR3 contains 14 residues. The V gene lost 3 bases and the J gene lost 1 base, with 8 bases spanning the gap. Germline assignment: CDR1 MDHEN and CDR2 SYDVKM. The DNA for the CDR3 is TGTGCCAGCAGTTTTCAGGGTGGCACAGATACGCAGTATTTT. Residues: CASSFQGGTDTQYF.